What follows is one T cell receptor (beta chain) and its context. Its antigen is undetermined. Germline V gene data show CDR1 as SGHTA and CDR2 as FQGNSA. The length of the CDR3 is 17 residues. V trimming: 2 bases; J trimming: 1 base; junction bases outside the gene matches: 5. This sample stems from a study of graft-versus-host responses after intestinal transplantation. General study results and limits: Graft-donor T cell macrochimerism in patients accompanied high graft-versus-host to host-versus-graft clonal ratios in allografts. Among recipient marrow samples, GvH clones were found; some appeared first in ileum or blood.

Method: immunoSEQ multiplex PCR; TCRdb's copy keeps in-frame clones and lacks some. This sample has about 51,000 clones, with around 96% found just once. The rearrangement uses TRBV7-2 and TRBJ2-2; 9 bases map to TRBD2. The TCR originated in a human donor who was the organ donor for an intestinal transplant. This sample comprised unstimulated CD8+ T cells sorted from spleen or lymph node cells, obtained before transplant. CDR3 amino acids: CASSLYPSGVNTGELFF. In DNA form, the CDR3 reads TGTGCCAGCAGCTTATACCCTAGCGGGGTGAACACCGGGGAGCTGTTTTTT. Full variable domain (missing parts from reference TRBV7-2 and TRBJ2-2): GAGVSQSPSNKVTEKGKDVELRCDPISGHTALYWYRQSLGQGLEFLIYFQGNSAPDKSGLPSDRFSAERTGGSVSTLTIQRTQQEDSAVYLCASSLYPSGVNTGELFFGEGSRLTVL.